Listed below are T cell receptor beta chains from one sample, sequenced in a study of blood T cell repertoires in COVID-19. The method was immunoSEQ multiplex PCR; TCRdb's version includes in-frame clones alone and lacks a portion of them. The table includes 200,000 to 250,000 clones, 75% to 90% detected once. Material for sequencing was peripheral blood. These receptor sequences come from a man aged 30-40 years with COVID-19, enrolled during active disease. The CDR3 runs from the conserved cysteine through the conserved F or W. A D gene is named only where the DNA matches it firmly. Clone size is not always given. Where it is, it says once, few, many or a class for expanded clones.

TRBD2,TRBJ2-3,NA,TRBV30,CAWIRGLNTDTQYF,TGTGCCTGGATACGGGGACTAAACACAGATACGCAGTATTTT
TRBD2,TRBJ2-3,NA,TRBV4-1,CASSQVAGPSTDTQYF,TGCGCCAGCAGCCAAGTAGCGGGACCTAGCACAGATACGCAGTATTTT
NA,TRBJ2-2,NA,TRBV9,CASSLILAPNTGELFF,TGTGCCAGCAGCCTAATACTAGCTCCGAACACCGGGGAGCTGTTTTTT
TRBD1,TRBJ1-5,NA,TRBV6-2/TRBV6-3,CASSDRVHQPQHF,TGTGCCAGCAGTGACAGGGTACATCAGCCCCAGCATTTT
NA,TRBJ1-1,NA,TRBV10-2,CASSESTGMNTEAFF,TGCGCCAGCAGTGAATCGACAGGCATGAACACTGAAGCTTTCTTT
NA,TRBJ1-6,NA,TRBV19,CASKDNLNSPLHF,TGTGCCAGTAAGGACAATTTGAATTCACCCCTCCACTTT
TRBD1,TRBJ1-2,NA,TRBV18,CASSPGTGGAYGYTF,TGTGCCAGCTCACCTGGGACAGGGGGCGCGTATGGCTACACCTTC
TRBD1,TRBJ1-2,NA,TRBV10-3,CAISEGTGYYGYTF,TGTGCCATCAGTGAGGGGACAGGGTATTATGGCTACACCTTC
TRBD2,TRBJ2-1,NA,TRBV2,CASSSPRSGRLYNEQFF,TGTGCCAGCAGTTCCCCCCGTAGCGGGAGGCTCTACAATGAGCAGTTCTTC
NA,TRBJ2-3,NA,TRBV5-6,CASSLGSPVDTQYF,TGTGCCAGCAGCTTGGGTTCCCCCGTAGATACGCAGTATTTT
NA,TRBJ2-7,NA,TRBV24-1,CATSDRNTKNSYEQYF,TGTGCCACCAGTGATCGCAACACTAAGAACTCCTACGAGCAGTACTTC
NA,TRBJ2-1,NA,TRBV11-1,CASSPRRGADEQFF,TGTGCCAGCAGCCCTCGGAGGGGCGCGGATGAGCAGTTCTTC
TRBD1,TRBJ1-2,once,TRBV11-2,CASSLAGQGNYGYTF,TGTGCCAGCAGCTTAGCGGGACAGGGCAACTATGGCTACACCTTC
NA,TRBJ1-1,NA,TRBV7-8,CASSGVLRGEAFF,TGTGCCAGCAGCGGTGTCCTTCGGGGTGAAGCTTTCTTT
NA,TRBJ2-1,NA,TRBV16,CASSQRWGRNEQFF,TGTGCCAGCAGCCAAAGATGGGGGCGGAATGAGCAGTTCTTC
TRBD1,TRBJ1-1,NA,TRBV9,CASSPSGTALNTEAFF,TGTGCCAGCAGCCCGTCCGGGACAGCCCTGAACACTGAAGCTTTCTTT
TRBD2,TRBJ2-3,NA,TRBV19,CASSIYTSGPTDTQYF,TGTGCCAGTAGTATATACACTAGCGGGCCCACAGATACGCAGTATTTT
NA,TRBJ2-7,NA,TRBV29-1,CSVGGQGGEQYF,TGCAGCGTTGGAGGCCAGGGAGGAGAGCAGTACTTC
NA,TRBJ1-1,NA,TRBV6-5,CASRVSVVGTEAFF,TGTGCCAGCAGGGTAAGCGTAGTAGGCACTGAAGCTTTCTTT
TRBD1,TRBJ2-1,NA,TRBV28,CASSLSKQGKFF,TGTGCCAGCAGTTTGAGTAAACAGGGGAAGTTCTTC
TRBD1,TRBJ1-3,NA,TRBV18,CASSNRGAGNTIYF,TGTGCCAGCTCAAACAGGGGCGCTGGAAACACCATATATTTT
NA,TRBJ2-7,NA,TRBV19,CASSTQTGGVYEQYF,TGTGCCAGTAGTACCCAGACAGGAGGCGTCTACGAGCAGTACTTC
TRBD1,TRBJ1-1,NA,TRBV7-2,CASRVDRSLNTEAFF,TGTGCCAGCAGGGTGGACAGGAGTTTAAACACTGAAGCTTTCTTT
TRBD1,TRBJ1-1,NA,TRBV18,CASSPGQGAAGNTEAFF,TGTGCCAGCTCACCTGGACAGGGGGCCGCGGGGAACACTGAAGCTTTCTTT
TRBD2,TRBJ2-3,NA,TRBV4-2,CASSQGAGGAPDTQYF,TGTGCCAGCAGCCAAGGGGCGGGAGGCGCTCCAGATACGCAGTATTTT
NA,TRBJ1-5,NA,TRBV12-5,CASGFPAGSQPQHF,TGTGCTAGTGGTTTCCCTGCCGGGAGTCAGCCCCAGCATTTT
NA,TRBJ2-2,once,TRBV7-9,CASSLQGSAGELFF,TGTGCCAGCAGCTTACAGGGATCTGCCGGGGAGCTGTTTTTT
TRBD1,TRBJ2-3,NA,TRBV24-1,CATQDLQGAPGDTQYF,TGTGCCACCCAAGACTTACAGGGGGCCCCGGGGGATACGCAGTATTTT
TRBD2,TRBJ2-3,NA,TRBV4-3,CASSSSGILTDTQYF,TGCGCCAGCAGCTCGAGCGGGATATTGACAGATACGCAGTATTTT
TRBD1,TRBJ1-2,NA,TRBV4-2,CASSQTDRVPGYTF,TGTGCCAGCAGCCAAACCGACAGGGTTCCTGGCTACACCTTC
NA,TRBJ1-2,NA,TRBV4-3,CASSQAPQVGGNYGYTF,TGCGCCAGCAGCCAAGCCCCACAGGTCGGTGGTAACTATGGCTACACCTTC